Listed here are 3 T cell receptor beta chains from one sample, sequenced in a study of blood T cell repertoires in COVID-19. Profiled with immunoSEQ multiplex PCR; TCRdb holds only in-frame clones, not every one. The sample lists fewer than 85,000 clones, around three quarters occurring once. What was sequenced was peripheral blood. These receptors originate from a woman in her 70s with acute or convalescent COVID-19.

This clone occurred a few times. J is TRBJ1-5 and V is TRBV19, with 9 positions matching TRBD1. After removal of 7 bases from V and 2 bases from J, the junction contained 6 bases not matched to a gene. CDR3 length: 15 residues. Germline values: CDR1 LNHDA, CDR2 SQIVND (reference sequence). This chain's CDR3 is CASMGGQGGNQPQHF. CDR3 nucleotides: TGTGCCAGTATGGGGGGACAGGGTGGCAATCAGCCCCAGCATTTT.

A remark on this clone: One junction end does not reproduce the germline sequence, and a read error may be involved. The V gene is TRBV9, the J gene TRBJ2-1; TRBD1 aligns across 9 bases. Germline CDR1 reads SGDLS; CDR2 reads YYNGEE. The CDR3 is 15 residues long. DNA of the CDR3: TGTGCCAGCAGCATTAGTACAGGGGGCATTTCGCCGTCAGTCTTC. Protein product: CASSISTGGISPSVF. The complete variable domain, with remaining parts taken from reference TRBV9 and TRBJ2-1, reads DSGVTQTPKHLITATGQRVTLRCSPRSGDLSVYWYQQSLDQGLQFLIQYYNGEERAKGNILERFSAQQFPDLHSELNLSSLELGDSALYFCASSISTGGISPSVFGPGTRLTVL.

The chain recombines TRBV6-5 with TRBJ2-7; D is ambiguous. The CDR3 spans 13 residues. V was cut by 7 bases and J by 5 bases, with 15 bases left in between. Germline V CDR1 and CDR2: MNHEY, SVGAGI. The DNA for the CDR3 is TGTGCCAGCACCAGATGGTCAGTCAACGAGCAGTACTTC. Translation gives CASTRWSVNEQYF.